This entry is about one T cell receptor beta chain. Its antigen remains unknown. Assay used: immunoSEQ multiplex PCR; TCRdb lists only in-frame clones, some missing. Of 70,000 to 95,000 clones in the sample, roughly 93% were seen once. This entry belongs to a study of siplizumab effects on memory and regulatory T cells. General study points: Roughly 75-96% of proliferating clones (CD4+ or CD8+) could not be assigned a naive or memory phenotype. There was no confirmation of the suppressive function of proliferating Tregs from siplizumab cultures. Siplizumab significantly lowered the alloreactive sequences that could be traced to unstimulated CD4+ memory cells.

V was pared by 3 bases and J by 7 bases, with 9 bases between. Germline V gene sequence: CDR1 SQVTM, CDR2 ANQGSEA. There are 11 residues in the CDR3. The source material was CD8+ T cells sorted from blood. The origin of this receptor is a human donor in good health. This chain links TRBV29-1 with TRBJ1-1; D not resolved. Here the CDR3 reads CSVELGSEAFF. CDR3 DNA sequence: TGCAGCGTTGAGCTGGGCAGTGAAGCTTTCTTT.